These 32 T cell receptor beta chains came from one sample sequenced in a study of identical twins. TCRdb re-derived calls from the 5' RACE reads in MiXCR, one entry per CDR3 protein. The sample holds around 960,000 distinct CDR3 sequences, about 12% seen once. These data are also associated with another study on yellow fever vaccine responses in identical twins.

Sequenced sample: PBMCs. All receptors derive from a woman between 18 and 29 years old in good health.

This clonotype was found a few times. This rearrangement joins TRBV9 to TRBJ2-1, with 7 bases fitting TRBD2. CDR1 SGDLS and CDR2 YYNGEE come from the germline V gene. V gave up 1 base and J gave up 0 bases; unmatched junction bases: 4. The CDR3 runs to 16 residues. The chain's CDR3 is CASSVTGGSSYNEQFF. In DNA form, the CDR3 reads TGTGCCAGCAGCGTAACCGGCGGGAGCTCCTACAATGAGCAGTTCTTC.

V gene TRBV10-3 combines with J gene TRBJ1-1; maybe TRBD1 (6 bases). The V and J ends lost 11 bases and 1 base respectively, with 14 bases between them. This CDR3 has 13 residues. Germline V gene lookup returns CDR1 ENHRY and CDR2 SYGVKD. The CDR3 sequence: CAFREQGNTEAFF. The CDR3 DNA is TGTGCCTTCCGCGAACAGGGGAACACTGAAGCTTTCTTT.

This clonotype showed up just a few times. The V and J genes are TRBV6-2 or TRBV6-3 and TRBJ2-5, with 9 nucleotides matching TRBD2. V shed 6 bases, J shed 4 bases, and the junction held 21 bases outside the gene matches. The V gene's germline CDR1 is MNHEY and CDR2 SVGEGT. The CDR3 extends over 19 amino acids. DNA for the CDR3: TGTGCCAGCAGCCCGTTTTTGAAGCGGGAGGCCCCCGGTGGAGAGACCCAGTACTTC. As protein: CASSPFLKREAPGGETQYF.

This sequence joins TRBV5-1 and TRBJ2-5, with no clear D. In germline, CDR1 is SGHRS, CDR2 YFSETQ. This CDR3 has 13 amino acids. Trimming pared 6 bases from V and 1 base from J, leaving 10 bases between. The CDR3: CASTVSVQETQYF. DNA of the CDR3: TGCGCCAGCACGGTCAGCGTCCAAGAGACCCAGTACTTC.

The chain has TRBV6-1 and TRBJ2-7, with 10 bases lining up with TRBD2. The CDR3 is 18 residues long. V shed 6 bases, J shed 3 bases, and the junction held 17 bases outside the gene matches. Germline CDR1 MNHNS, CDR2 SASEGT. DNA of the CDR3: TGTGCCAGCAGACCTCACCTCCCTTTAGCGGGAGGCTTCTACGAGCAGTACTTC. This encodes CASRPHLPLAGGFYEQYF.

The table lists this clonotype with a few counts. The V and J genes are TRBV7-2 and TRBJ1-2; 8 bases line up with TRBD1. V was pared by 11 bases and J by 4 bases, with 9 bases of the junction left unmatched. CDR1 is SGHTA and CDR2 is FQGNSA in the germline V gene. The CDR3 consists of 13 residues. The DNA of the CDR3 is TGTGCCTTTTATCAGGGGGCTGGCTATGGCTACACCTTC. Translating it yields CAFYQGAGYGYTF.

This clonotype was counted between two and nine times. The rearrangement uses TRBV24-1 and TRBJ2-2, with a possible D match to TRBD1 (5 bases). With 6 bases removed from V and 3 bases from J, the gap between germline ends came to 10 bases. Germline lookup yields CDR1 KGHDR and CDR2 SFDVKD. The CDR3 is 14 amino acids. The CDR3 DNA reads as TGTGCCACCAGTTCGACAGTGTACACCGGGGAGCTGTTTTTT. Protein: CATSSTVYTGELFF.

This clonotype was observed a handful of times. This chain's CDR3 is CASSSEGQGEQYF. The CDR3 DNA sequence: TGTGCCAGCAGTTCGGAGGGGCAGGGCGAGCAGTACTTC. The chain combines TRBV12-3 or TRBV12-4 with TRBJ2-7; the D gene is possibly TRBD2 (6 bases). CDR3 length: 13 amino acids. Trimming left V 4 bases short and J 6 bases short, with 13 bases between.

The genes are TRBV28 and TRBJ2-5; D is ambiguous. V lost 3 bases and J lost 7, with 6 bases in between. This CDR3 region has 11 residues. Germline CDR1 MDHEN, CDR2 SYDVKM. CDR3 protein: CASSFSRTQYF. CDR3 in DNA: TGTGCCAGCAGTTTTTCGAGGACCCAGTACTTC.

The gene calls are TRBV20-1 and TRBJ2-1; D gene ambiguous. CDR3 length equals 10 residues. The V end was cut by 0 bases, the J end by 15 bases, with 9 bases between. Germline CDR1 is DFQATT and CDR2 is SNEGSKA (reference sequence). The CDR3 sequence: CSARDNTLFF. CDR3 sequence (DNA): TGCAGTGCTAGAGACAACACTCTGTTCTTC.

This clonotype has just a few counts. This chain joins TRBV19 and TRBJ2-7; D is ambiguous. Germline CDR1 LNHDA, CDR2 SQIVND (reference sequence). CDR3 length: 13 amino acids. V was cut by 3 bases and J by 3 bases, with 9 bases left in between. This CDR3 is CASSMYGNYEQYF. CDR3 coding DNA: TGTGCCAGTAGTATGTACGGAAACTACGAGCAGTACTTC.

This clonotype was recorded a few times. This sequence joins TRBV12-3 or TRBV12-4 and TRBJ2-3; D not resolved. With 3 bases removed from V and 7 bases from J, the gap between germline ends came to 5 bases. The CDR3 loop spans 11 amino acids. CDR3: CASSFDYTQYF. The CDR3 region has the DNA TGTGCCAGCAGTTTTGATTATACGCAGTATTTT.

This clonotype was observed a few times. The rearrangement joins TRBV3-1 to TRBJ1-6, with TRBD1 matching 8 bases. CDR1 and CDR2 from the germline V gene are LGHDT and YNNKEL (reference sequence). V lost 5 bases, J lost 9 bases, and 12 bases stayed unmatched. The CDR3 consists of 16 residues. The chain's CDR3 is CASSSHGQGRTSPLHF. The CDR3 nucleotides read TGTGCCAGCAGCTCACACGGACAGGGCCGGACTTCACCCCTCCACTTT.

The sample holds many counts of this clonotype. The chain combines TRBV4-1 with TRBJ2-4; D gene uncertain. In germline, CDR1 is MGHRA, CDR2 YSYEKL. Trimming left V 0 bases short and J 0 bases short, with 15 bases between. This CDR3 comprises 18 residues. The CDR3 protein is CASSQEVYRSLAKNIQYF. The CDR3 coding sequence is TGCGCCAGCAGCCAAGAGGTTTATCGATCACTAGCCAAAAACATTCAGTACTTC.

The chain is built from TRBV5-5 and TRBJ2-3, with a tentative D call TRBD1 (6 bases). The CDR3 is made up of 16 amino acids. Germline V gene lookup returns CDR1 SGHKS and CDR2 YYEKEE (reference sequence). V was clipped by 0 bases and J by 6 bases, with 17 bases between them. This CDR3 is CASSLGGLVKSDTQYF. The CDR3 DNA is TGTGCCAGCAGCTTGGGGGGGCTAGTGAAATCCGATACGCAGTATTTT.

This clonotype was detected a few times. The chain couples TRBV28 to TRBJ1-1, with D unresolved. The CDR3 loop spans 12 amino acids. CDR1 is MDHEN, CDR2 SYDVKM, per germline. CDR3 sequence reads: CGTGGPNTEAFF. The CDR3 nucleotides read TGTGGCACCGGTGGGCCGAACACTGAAGCTTTCTTT.

Only a few counts were recorded for this clonotype. The genes are TRBV7-4 and TRBJ2-7; D not resolved. This CDR3 has 12 amino acids. CDR1 SGHVT and CDR2 SQSDAQ come from the germline V gene. V lost 1 base, J lost 6 bases, and 7 bases lay in between. CDR3 sequence reads: CASSLGRPEQYV. The CDR3 DNA is TGTGCCAGCAGCTTAGGCAGACCCGAGCAGTACGTC.

This clonotype showed up just a few times. This chain connects TRBV12-3 or TRBV12-4 to TRBJ2-7; D is perhaps TRBD1 (5 bases). V was trimmed by 3 bases and J by 0 bases, leaving 6 bases between them. The CDR3 covers 13 residues. CDR3 in DNA: TGTGCCAGCAGTTTTGGGGCCTCCTACGAGCAGTACTTC. It is translated as CASSFGASYEQYF.

This clonotype has a count of ten or more. This chain joins TRBV28 and TRBJ2-7, with a possible D match to TRBD1 (7 bases). Germline V gives CDR1 MDHEN, CDR2 SYDVKM. This CDR3 has 13 amino acids. CDR3 nucleotide sequence: TGTGCTTCAGGAGGAGGGGGCCGCTACGAGCAGTACTTC. It codes for CASGGGGRYEQYF. The variable domain in full, with the rest retrieved from reference TRBV28 and TRBJ2-7, is DVKVTQSSRYLVKRTGEKVFLECVQDMDHENMFWYRQDPGLGLRLIYFSYDVKMKEKGDIPEGYSVSREKKERFSLILESASTNQTSMYLCASGGGGRYEQYFGPGTRLTVT.

This clonotype was seen many times. The J gene is TRBJ2-5, the V gene TRBV21-1; the table's D call, TRBD1, was not checked against the DNA. TRBV21-1 is noted as a pseudogene. The CDR3 spans 15 residues. CDR3 protein: CASSSRDRGLETQYF. DNA of the CDR3: TGTGCCAGCAGCAGCCGGGACAGGGGTTTAGAGACCCAGTACTTC.

This clonotype was counted only a few times. The chain joins TRBV24-1 to TRBJ2-1; the D gene is possibly TRBD1 (6 bases). The ends were cut back, 3 bases at V and 3 bases at J, with 14 bases in the middle. Germline V gene sequence: CDR1 KGHDR, CDR2 SFDVKD. The CDR3 spans 16 residues. The CDR3 DNA follows: TGTGCCACCAGTGATCCCCAGGGGATGAACTACAATGAGCAGTTCTTC. It translates to CATSDPQGMNYNEQFF.

This clonotype came up a few times. This sequence joins TRBV20-1 and TRBJ1-1; 9 bases align to TRBD1. Germline V lookup: CDR1 DFQATT, CDR2 SNEGSKA (reference sequence). This CDR3 has 17 residues. V shed 7 bases and J 0 bases; nucleotides not matched to a gene: 15. The CDR3 region has the DNA TGCAGTGGATGGGACAGGGAAATCGATCTTTTGAACACTGAAGCTTTCTTT. Protein product: CSGWDREIDLLNTEAFF.

The chain has TRBV20-1 and TRBJ2-3; 9 bases fit TRBD2. Germline lookup yields CDR1 DFQATT and CDR2 SNEGSKA (reference sequence). V lost 1 base, J lost 2 bases, and 4 bases stayed unmatched. There are 15 residues in the CDR3. The CDR3 DNA is TGCAGTGCTAGAGTTCTAGCGGGGTTCACAGATACGCAGTATTTT. This gives the protein CSARVLAGFTDTQYF.

Of note for this clonotype: This likely comes from a read error, as the CDR3 has no conserved phenylalanine or tryptophan at its end. The chain recombines TRBV10-3 with TRBJ2-3; 8 bases line up with TRBD1. CDR1 ENHRY and CDR2 SYGVKD come from the germline V gene. The CDR3 length is 15 residues. After removal of 5 bases from V and 2 bases from J, the junction contained 6 bases not matched to a gene. The chain's CDR3 is CAISPGQGPTDTQYS. Here the CDR3 DNA reads TGTGCCATCAGTCCCGGACAGGGACCCACAGATACGCAGTATTCT.

The rearrangement links TRBV12-3 or TRBV12-4 to TRBJ2-5; tentative D call: TRBD2 (7 bases). Trimming took off 8 bases at V and 5 bases at J, with 21 bases between the two ends. The CDR3 length is 15 residues. DNA of the CDR3: TGTGCCAGCGGCTGGATGGGGGGGGGCGCGGAGACCCAGTACTTC. Translating it yields CASGWMGGGAETQYF.

Concerning this clonotype itself: One end of the junction does not line up with germline, which may come from a read error. The chain combines TRBV11-2 with TRBJ2-1, with 7 bases matching TRBD1. There are 16 residues in the CDR3. CDR1 is SGHAT, CDR2 FQNNGV, per germline. The CDR3 DNA sequence: TGTACCAGCAGCTTCCAAGGGGGCGGTGGGGACAATGAGCAGTTCTTC. It yields the protein CTSSFQGGGGDNEQFF.

This clonotype appeared many times. The J gene is TRBJ2-2, the V gene TRBV7-3; tentatively, D is TRBD1 (6 bases). V dropped 5 bases and J dropped 3 bases, with 10 bases sitting between them. Germline V gives CDR1 SGHTA, CDR2 FQGTGA. CDR3 length equals 14 residues. The CDR3 DNA reads as TGTGCCAGCAGCGCCAACAGGGACACCGGGGAGCTGTTTTTT. The encoded protein is CASSANRDTGELFF.

This clonotype came up many times. V is TRBV29-1 and J is TRBJ1-1, with D unresolved. Deletions cut 3 bases from V and 11 bases from J, with 10 bases between. Looked up from germline, CDR1 is SQVTM and CDR2 is ANQGSEA. The CDR3 has 10 residues. Written as DNA, the CDR3 is TGCAGCGTTGAGTCCGGTGGGGCTTTCTTT. Its translation: CSVESGGAFF.

This chain uses TRBV7-9 with TRBJ2-2; D is uncertain. Germline values: CDR1 SEHNR, CDR2 FQNEAQ (reference sequence). Trimming pared 1 base from V and 5 bases from J, leaving 11 bases between. The CDR3 contains 15 residues. The CDR3 DNA is TGTGCCAGCAGCTTAGTGTTTGAGGCTACCGGGGAGCTGTTTTTT. This codes for CASSLVFEATGELFF. Looking up the rest from reference TRBV7-9 and TRBJ2-2 gives the full variable domain: DTGVSQNPRHKITKRGQNVTFRCDPISEHNRLYWYRQTLGQGPEFLTYFQNEAQLEKSRLLSDRFSAERPKGSFSTLEIQRTEQGDSAMYLCASSLVFEATGELFFGEGSRLTVL.

This clonotype was observed a few times. This chain connects TRBV20-1 to TRBJ2-7, with D tentatively TRBD1 or TRBD2 (5 bases each). CDR1 is DFQATT and CDR2 is SNEGSKA in the germline V gene (reference sequence). This CDR3 contains 11 residues. Trimming removed 8 bases at V and 0 bases at J, with 8 bases between. CDR3 bases: TGCAGTTTCGGGACCTCCTACGAGCAGTACTTC. Translated: CSFGTSYEQYF.

This clonotype has more than one count but fewer than ten. This chain links TRBV24-1 with TRBJ2-2; TRBD1 agrees at 7 bases. CDR3 size: 17 residues. The V gene's germline CDR1 is KGHDR and CDR2 SFDVKD. Losses at the gene ends were 3 bases for V and 8 bases for J; bases not matched to a gene: 14. CDR3 sequence: CATSDLDAGTALGELFF. In DNA form, the CDR3 reads TGTGCCACCAGTGATCTCGACGCCGGGACAGCACTGGGGGAGCTGTTTTTT.

The rearrangement joins TRBV6-1 to TRBJ2-5, with a weak D call TRBD1 (5 bases). Germline loops: CDR1 MNHNS, CDR2 SASEGT. The CDR3 is 15 amino acids. V lost 2 bases to trimming and J lost 5 bases, with 15 bases between them. The CDR3 sequence is CASSEYDGSGETQYF. In DNA form, the CDR3 reads TGTGCCAGCAGTGAATACGACGGGTCAGGGGAGACCCAGTACTTC.